These T cell receptor beta chains were read from a single sample in a study of T cell responses to AZD1222 COVID-19 vaccine. Sequenced by immunoSEQ multiplex PCR; TCRdb stores in-frame clones only, minus some. The sample carries around 66,000 clones, around 79% recorded once. The sample here was peripheral blood, taken on day 0 of MenACWY control vaccination. These receptors came from an adult in good health. The conserved cysteine and the conserved F or W are not part of the CDR3 here.

j_call v_call cdr3_aa
TRBJ2-1 TRBV6-1 ASSETLRTIEQF
TRBJ2-1 TRBV20-1 SARITTEQF
TRBJ1-5 TRBV6-5 ASSSSVVGQPQH
TRBJ2-5 TRBV30 ACRLAGGIPQETQY
TRBJ2-1 TRBV5-4 ASSLSRGSRGEQF
TRBJ2-7 TRBV2 ASRPGTSYEQY
TRBJ2-5 TRBV23-1 ALKLAPETQY
TRBJ2-7 TRBV7-2 ASSPNPGHYYEQY
TRBJ2-1 TRBV7-2 ASSSGRAGQGKF
TRBJ1-3 TRBV6-5 ASSQTRGSGNTIY
TRBJ1-3 TRBV19 ASSIARSVSGNTIY
TRBJ1-6 TRBV7-9 ASSVGTGRPLH
TRBJ1-6 TRBV6-2/TRBV6-3 ASSYSTGVSPLH
TRBJ1-2 TRBV6-5 ASRIANNRGGYT
TRBJ2-5 TRBV11-2 ASSLTAGGGRLKETQY
TRBJ1-2 TRBV7-2 ASSSDPGYGYT
TRBJ2-5 TRBV5-4 ASSLDGGAETQY
TRBJ1-3 TRBV7-6 ASSRRPFTSGNTIY
TRBJ1-1 TRBV19 ASSLDSLNTEAF
TRBJ1-6 TRBV18 ASSPPGSTALH
TRBJ2-1 TRBV15 ATSSGQDNEQF
TRBJ2-3 TRBV7-3 ASSLLRTDTQY
TRBJ1-5 TRBV30 AWSELGAQPQH
TRBJ1-3 TRBV6-5 ASSPLQGGIATIY
TRBJ1-1 TRBV9 ASSSGPNTEAF
TRBJ1-2 TRBV29-1 SVDGGSGGYT
TRBJ1-2 TRBV5-4 ASSSGPGGSGYT
TRBJ2-7 TRBV19 ASSPGGPYEQY